One and the same sample provided the 2 T cell receptor beta chains below, sequenced in a study of blood T cell repertoires in COVID-19. Profiled with immunoSEQ multiplex PCR; TCRdb holds only in-frame clones, not every one. The data show approximately 240,000 clones, with 87% seen just once and approximately 12% held by the top ten. Sequenced material: peripheral blood. Receptor source: a woman between 18 and 30 years old who had recovered from COVID-19.

This sequence joins TRBV27 and TRBJ2-1; 11 nucleotides match TRBD2. With 5 bases clipped from V and 7 bases from J, the junction kept 10 bases outside the gene matches. Germline V gene data show CDR1 as MNHEY and CDR2 as SMNVEV (reference sequence). There are 16 residues in the CDR3. Here the CDR3 DNA reads TGTGCCAGCAGTCTAATAGCGGGAGGGCCGGGTAATGAGCAGTTCTTC. Translating gives CASSLIAGGPGNEQFF.

This clone was seen a handful of times. The J gene is TRBJ2-7, the V gene TRBV2; a weak D match, TRBD1 (6 bases). Germline lookup yields CDR1 SNHLY and CDR2 FYNNEI. Trimming took off 0 bases at V and 3 bases at J, with 12 bases between the two ends. The CDR3 loop spans 15 amino acids. The CDR3 sequence: CASSEAGTSYYEQYF. Written as DNA, the CDR3 is TGTGCCAGCAGTGAAGCGGGGACATCCTACTACGAGCAGTACTTC.